These 21 T cell receptor beta chains came from one sample sequenced in a study of OX40 agonist ivuxolimab in advanced cancers. Assay: immunoSEQ multiplex PCR; the TCRdb copy retains only in-frame clones and omits some. The sample has 70,000 or so clones, over 75% seen once. Sequencing used CD4+ or CD8+ T cells sorted from blood, obtained in a trial of the OX40 agonist ivuxolimab. The receptors derive from an adult with an advanced solid tumor such as melanoma, head and neck, liver or kidney cancer.

The chain joins TRBV11-3 to TRBJ1-1; D possibly corresponds to TRBD1 (6 bases). Germline CDR1 and CDR2: SGHNT and YENEEA. The CDR3 is 15 amino acids. The V end was cut by 5 bases, the J end by 4 bases, with 17 bases between. The CDR3 is CASSMQGPGGTEAFF. CDR3 in DNA: TGTGCCAGCAGCATGCAGGGGCCGGGGGGCACTGAAGCTTTCTTT.

The chain recombines TRBV4-2 with TRBJ2-3; 7 nucleotides agree with TRBD2. V gave up 0 bases and J gave up 2 bases; unmatched junction bases: 2. This CDR3 is built from 15 residues. Per the germline V gene, CDR1 is LGHNA and CDR2 is YNFKEQ. This CDR3 reads CASSQELANTDTQYF. CDR3 in DNA: TGTGCCAGCAGCCAAGAACTAGCGAACACAGATACGCAGTATTTT.

The rearrangement links TRBV7-3 to TRBJ2-1; the D is unclear. Looked up from germline, CDR1 is SGHTA and CDR2 is FQGTGA. V was shortened by 5 bases and J by 4 bases, with 9 bases between the two germline ends. The CDR3 totals 13 residues. The CDR3 bases are TGTGCCAGCAGCGCCAACTTGTACAATGAGCAGTTCTTC. It codes for CASSANLYNEQFF. Complete variable domain (other parts from reference TRBV7-3 and TRBJ2-1): GAGVSQTPSNKVTEKGKYVELRCDPISGHTALYWYRQSLGQGPEFLIYFQGTGAADDSGLPNDRFFAVRPEGSVSTLKIQRTERGDSAVYLCASSANLYNEQFFGPGTRLTVL.

The rearrangement uses TRBV6-6 and TRBJ2-5, with D tentatively TRBD1 or TRBD2 (6 bases each). TRBJ2-7 matches the DNA end more closely, so the J call is doubtful. The CDR3 contains 15 residues. The germline CDR1 and CDR2 sequences are MNHNY and SVGAGI (reference sequence). The CDR3 DNA reads as TGTGCCAGCACCCCATGGGGGGCGGGGACCTACGAGCAGTACTTC. This gives the protein CASTPWGAGTYEQYF.

This sequence joins TRBV7-9 and TRBJ1-2; D is unclear. Germline V CDR1 and CDR2: SEHNR, FQNEAQ (reference sequence). The CDR3 is 12 amino acids. The ends were cut back, 4 bases at V and 7 bases at J, with 10 bases in the middle. For the CDR3, the DNA is TGTGCCAGCAGCTCGGGTGTACCTGGCTACACCTTC. Protein sequence: CASSSGVPGYTF.

The chain has TRBV12-5 and TRBJ1-5; D not resolved. The germline CDR1 and CDR2 sequences are LGHNT and FRNRAP. CDR3 length: 11 amino acids. Trimming stripped 7 bases from V and 5 bases from J, with 6 bases between. Here the CDR3 reads CASARDQPQHF. In DNA form, the CDR3 reads TGTGCTAGTGCCCGGGATCAGCCCCAGCATTTT.

The chain has TRBV25-1 and TRBJ2-2; 8 bases align to TRBD2. V shed 8 bases, J shed 5 bases, and the junction held 7 bases outside the gene matches. The CDR3 loop spans 14 amino acids. CDR1 is MGHDK, CDR2 SYGVNS, per germline. The CDR3 loop is CASGRLARTGELFF. The CDR3 DNA sequence: TGTGCCAGCGGAAGACTAGCGCGTACCGGGGAGCTGTTTTTT.

J is TRBJ2-1 and V is TRBV6-6, with D possibly matching TRBD2 (6 bases). Trimming took 2 bases from V and 5 from J, leaving 13 bases between them. CDR1 and CDR2 (germline): MNHNY, SVGAGI (reference sequence). This CDR3 is 15 amino acids long. The chain's CDR3 is CASSYTGGANNEQFF. The CDR3 DNA follows: TGTGCCAGCAGTTACACAGGCGGGGCTAACAATGAGCAGTTCTTC.

The chain recombines TRBV11-2 with TRBJ2-4; D might be TRBD2 (5 bases). V lost 10 bases, J lost 4 bases, and 14 bases lay in between. Germline CDR1 is SGHAT and CDR2 is FQNNGV. The CDR3 runs 13 residues. As DNA, the CDR3 is TGTGCCACCCGGAAAGCGGAGAAAAACATTCAGTACTTC. It is translated as CATRKAEKNIQYF. The whole variable domain, filled in from reference TRBV11-2 and TRBJ2-4, reads EAGVAQSPRYKIIEKRQSVAFWCNPISGHATLYWYQQILGQGPKLLIQFQNNGVVDDSQLPKDRFSAERLKGVDSTLKIQPAKLEDSAVYLCATRKAEKNIQYFGAGTRLSVL.

The J gene is TRBJ2-1, the V gene TRBV19; 9 positions match TRBD1. J gave up 7 bases and V 7 bases, and 11 bases lay outside the gene matches. The CDR3 consists of 15 residues. CDR1 and CDR2 (germline): LNHDA, SQIVND (reference sequence). CDR3 loop: CASIGETGGFNEQFF. DNA for the CDR3: TGTGCCAGTATTGGTGAGACAGGGGGTTTTAATGAGCAGTTCTTC.

This chain's CDR3 is CASSLTETSAYNEQFF. The CDR3 DNA reads TGTGCCAGCAGCTTAACAGAGACTAGCGCTTACAATGAGCAGTTCTTC. The gene calls are TRBV7-3 and TRBJ2-1; TRBD2 matches 8 bases. Trimming removed 0 bases from V and 4 bases from J; junction bases left unmatched: 5. The CDR3 length is 16 residues. The V gene's germline CDR1 is SGHTA and CDR2 FQGTGA. The full variable domain, its missing parts supplied by reference TRBV7-3 and TRBJ2-1, is GAGVSQTPSNKVTEKGKYVELRCDPISGHTALYWYRQSLGQGPEFLIYFQGTGAADDSGLPNDRFFAVRPEGSVSTLKIQRTERGDSAVYLCASSLTETSAYNEQFFGPGTRLTVL.

The genes are TRBV5-1 and TRBJ2-2; 10 bases match TRBD1. CDR1 is SGHRS and CDR2 is YFSETQ in the germline V gene. Trimming at V came to 0 bases and at J to 5 bases, leaving 4 bases not matched to a gene. The length of the CDR3 is 16 residues. The CDR3 DNA follows: TGCGCCAGCAGCTTGGCCCCGGGACAGGGGACCGGGGAGCTGTTTTTT. It codes for CASSLAPGQGTGELFF.

CDR3 protein: CASSYSSGRTNEKLFF. The CDR3 nucleotides read TGTGCCAGCAGTTACTCGAGTGGGCGTACTAATGAAAAACTGTTTTTT. V and J are TRBV6-5 and TRBJ1-4, with D uncertain. Trimming stripped 0 bases from V and 2 bases from J, with 10 bases between. CDR1 is MNHEY, CDR2 SVGAGI, per germline. The CDR3 length is 16 residues.

The chain is built from TRBV28 and TRBJ2-7; TRBD2 might be the D (6 bases). Germline assignment: CDR1 MDHEN and CDR2 SYDVKM. The V gene lost 4 bases and the J gene lost 3 bases, with 22 bases spanning the gap. This CDR3 is built from 17 residues. The CDR3 DNA reads as TGTGCCAGCAGTTCCCTAGGGAGCCGGGAGTTCGGCTACGAGCAGTACTTC. It translates to CASSSLGSREFGYEQYF.

The chain joins TRBV27 to TRBJ2-7; 11 nucleotides line up with TRBD1. The CDR3 sequence is 16 residues long. Germline values: CDR1 MNHEY, CDR2 SMNVEV (reference sequence). V dropped 4 bases and J dropped 6; count of bases not matched to a gene: 11. This CDR3 reads CASSYLPGQGDIEQYF. CDR3 bases: TGTGCCAGCAGTTACCTCCCGGGACAGGGGGATATCGAGCAGTACTTC.

The V call is TRBV19, the J call TRBJ1-6; no firm D call. The CDR3 is 13 amino acids. Germline CDR1 LNHDA, CDR2 SQIVND (reference sequence). With 6 bases removed from V and 7 bases from J, the gap between germline ends came to 10 bases. The CDR3 spells CASRDGSNSPLHF. CDR3 sequence (DNA): TGTGCCAGTAGGGACGGATCAAATTCACCCCTCCACTTT. Using reference TRBV19 and TRBJ1-6 for the parts outside the CDR3, the full variable domain is DGGITQSPKYLFRKEGQNVTLSCEQNLNHDAMYWYRQDPGQGLRLIYYSQIVNDFQKGDIAEGYSVSREKKESFPLTVTSAQKNPTAFYLCASRDGSNSPLHFGNGTRLTVT.

The chain is built from TRBV2 and TRBJ1-2, with D hard to call. The CDR3 runs 12 residues. The germline V and J ends were trimmed by 8 bases and 5 bases, with 12 bases remaining between them. Germline CDR1 SNHLY, CDR2 FYNNEI. The CDR3 DNA follows: TGTGCCAGCGCCCCCGGAGGGTATGGCTACACCTTC. Translation: CASAPGGYGYTF. The full variable domain, rest sourced from reference TRBV2 and TRBJ1-2, is EPEVTQTPSHQVTQMGQEVILRCVPISNHLYFYWYRQILGQKVEFLVSFYNNEISEKSEIFDDQFSVERPDGSNFTLKIRSTKLEDSAMYFCASAPGGYGYTFGSGTRLTVV.

The chain couples TRBV12-5 to TRBJ2-3, with D hard to call. This CDR3 has 12 amino acids. Germline lookup yields CDR1 LGHNT and CDR2 FRNRAP. Trimming took off 6 bases at V and 2 bases at J, with 6 bases between the two ends. The CDR3 reads CASGLNTDTQYF. The CDR3 bases are TGTGCTAGTGGCTTGAACACAGATACGCAGTATTTT.

V and J are TRBV9 and TRBJ1-3; tentative D call: TRBD1 (6 bases). The CDR3 has 16 residues. The germline V gene has CDR1 SGDLS and CDR2 YYNGEE. V was clipped by 3 bases and J by 5 bases, with 18 bases between them. CDR3 DNA sequence: TGTGCCAGCAGCGGAGGGGGGGCCTCGGAAAGAAACACCATATATTTT. Its translation: CASSGGGASERNTIYF.

The chain links TRBV29-1 to TRBJ1-1; D is unresolved. V was clipped by 5 bases and J by 1 base, with 2 bases between them. This CDR3 has 10 amino acids. Looked up from germline, CDR1 is SQVTM and CDR2 is ANQGSEA. The DNA for the CDR3 is TGCAGCGTTCGGAACACTGAAGCTTTCTTT. Amino acid sequence: CSVRNTEAFF.

The chain joins TRBV30 to TRBJ2-7; no reliable D call. Trimming shortened V by 0 bases and J by 2 bases, and 14 bases separated the two germline ends. CDR1 and CDR2 from the germline V gene are GTSNPN and SVGIG (reference sequence). This CDR3 spans 15 amino acids. As DNA, the CDR3 is TGTGCCTGGAGTGTATCCGGAAGCCTTACCTACGAGCAGTACTTC. It yields the protein CAWSVSGSLTYEQYF.